A selection of T cell receptor beta chains follows, all from one sample in a study of cytomegalovirus exposure and HLA in healthy donors. Data came from immunoSEQ multiplex PCR; TCRdb stores just in-frame clones and leaves some out. The sample has approximately 190,000 clones, about 80% seen once. Sequencing used PBMCs. The receptors originated from a woman under 40 in good health and CMV-seropositive. Both conserved end residues are part of each CDR3. The D gene is left open where the match is weak. Clone sizes are given selectively: once, few, many, or a class where the clone is expanded.

>TRBJ2-7|TRBV19|TRBD2|-
TGTGCCAGTAGTCCGCGGGGGGGACCCTACGAGCAGTACTTC
CASSPRGGPYEQYF
>TRBJ2-1|TRBV4-2|TRBD1|few
TGTGCCAGCAGCCAAGGGGGAGACAGGGGTTCCTACAATGAGCAGTTCTTC
CASSQGGDRGSYNEQFF
>TRBJ2-2|TRBV28|TRBD1|few
TGTGCCAGCAGTTTCGAGACAGGGCCGAACACCGGGGAGCTGTTTTTT
CASSFETGPNTGELFF
>TRBJ2-3|TRBV7-9|TRBD1|-
TGTACAACAGGGGGCGATACGCAGTATTTT
CTTGGDTQYF
>TRBJ2-1|TRBV6-4|-|-
TGTGCCAGCGCTTTCAAAGGTGGAGGAAACAATGAGCAGTTCTTC
CASAFKGGGNNEQFF
>TRBJ2-5|TRBV15|TRBD1|-
TGTGCCACCAGCACTGGTCGCAGGGGGACAGTGACCCAGTACTTC
CATSTGRRGTVTQYF
>TRBJ1-1|TRBV11-2|-|few
TGTGCCAGCAGCTTAGCGGGATTCATGAACACTGAAGCTTTCTTT
CASSLAGFMNTEAFF
>TRBJ2-7|TRBV19|TRBD2|-
TGTGCCAGTAGTATAGAGCGGGGGGGCCCCTACGAGCAGTACTTC
CASSIERGGPYEQYF
>TRBJ2-4|TRBV28|-|-
TGTGCCAGCAGTTTAAACAGGGCTCCGAGCATTCAGTACTTC
CASSLNRAPSIQYF
>TRBJ2-1|TRBV27|-|-
TGTGCCAGCAGTAACAGGGATGGTCTGTTCTTC
CASSNRDGLFF
>TRBJ2-7|TRBV29-1|TRBD2|once
TGCAGCGTCGGGGGGTCGATTTGGGACCCAAGCTCCTACGAGCAGTACTTC
CSVGGSIWDPSSYEQYF
>TRBJ1-5|TRBV16|-|-
TGTGCCAGCAGCCAATCCCCTTCAGACTCGCGGCCCCAGCATTTT
CASSQSPSDSRPQHF
>TRBJ1-2|TRBV20-1|-|-
TGCAGTGCCAAGGCAGGACTCGGCTACACCTTC
CSAKAGLGYTF
>TRBJ2-1|TRBV4-1|TRBD1|once
TGCGCCAGCAGCCTTCGACAGGGGGAGGAAAATGAGCAGTTCTTC
CASSLRQGEENEQFF
>TRBJ1-1|TRBV19|TRBD1|-
TGTGCCTCCAACAGGGGGATCGGCACTGAAGCTTTCTTT
CASNRGIGTEAFF
>TRBJ2-7|TRBV11-2|-|-
TGTGCCAGCAGCTTAGAGAGCGTTGCGGGCGAGCAGTACTTC
CASSLESVAGEQYF
>TRBJ2-2|TRBV7-2|TRBD1|-
TGTGCCAGCAGCATCCAGGGGGCGCTCACCGGGGAGCTGTTTTTT
CASSIQGALTGELFF
>TRBJ1-4|TRBV5-1|TRBD1|-
TGCGCCAGCAGTCCCGGGACAGGGAATGAAAAACTGTTTTTT
CASSPGTGNEKLFF
>TRBJ1-4|TRBV13|TRBD1|once
TGTGCCAGCAGCCGACAGGGTAATGAAAAACTGTTTTTT
CASSRQGNEKLFF
>TRBJ2-1|TRBV19|-|-
TGTGCCAGTAGTATCAGGACAGATAATGAGCAGTTCTTC
CASSIRTDNEQFF
>TRBJ2-1|TRBV14|-|-
TGTGCCAGCAGCCTCGGCGGACTACTCAATGAGCAGTTCTTC
CASSLGGLLNEQFF
>TRBJ2-7|TRBV14|TRBD2|-
TGTGCCAGCTCCCTGGCGGGGGGGCCTCTCGAGCAGTACTTC
CASSLAGGPLEQYF
>TRBJ2-7|TRBV2|-|few
TGTGCCAGCACCAGGGGCGGGTCAGGGTACTACGAGCAGTACTTC
CASTRGGSGYYEQYF
>TRBJ2-3|TRBV11-2|TRBD2|-
TGTGCCAGCAGCCTAGGACTAGCGGGGGGCCCAGATACGCAGTATTTT
CASSLGLAGGPDTQYF
>TRBJ2-2|TRBV25-1|-|-
TGTGCCAGCAGTGAAATGGGGTTGAGGGACACCGGGGAGCTGTTTTTT
CASSEMGLRDTGELFF
>TRBJ1-2|TRBV25-1|TRBD1|once
TGTGCCAGTTCCGCGGGACAGGGAGTAAACTATGGCTACACCTTC
CASSAGQGVNYGYTF
>TRBJ2-5|TRBV7-9|TRBD1|-
TGTGCCAGCAGGCAGGGGGCAACGGAGACCCAGTACTTC
CASRQGATETQYF
>TRBJ2-5|TRBV7-9|TRBD1|once
TGTGCCAGCAGCCCTTCGGTGTACCGGGACAGCCAACCGGGGACCCAGTACTTC
CASSPSVYRDSQPGTQYF
>TRBJ2-3|TRBV5-1|-|-
TGCGCCAGCAGCCAGGACAGAGTACGCACAGATACGCAGTATTTT
CASSQDRVRTDTQYF
>TRBJ2-2|TRBV11-2|-|-
TGTGCCAGCAGCTTGGGGACGGGAGCCGGGGAGCTGTTTTTT
CASSLGTGAGELFF
>TRBJ1-2|TRBV5-4|TRBD1|-
TGTGCCAGCAGCGACACAGGGGGCTATGGCTACACCTTC
CASSDTGGYGYTF
>TRBJ1-5|TRBV19|TRBD1|-
TGTGCCAGTACCCTAGCCCTGGGACAGGGAGGGGGCAATCAGCCCCAGCATTTT
CASTLALGQGGGNQPQHF
>TRBJ2-1|TRBV7-2|TRBD2|-
TGTGCCAGCAGCCTACTAGCGGTCTCCTACAATGAGCAGTTCTTC
CASSLLAVSYNEQFF